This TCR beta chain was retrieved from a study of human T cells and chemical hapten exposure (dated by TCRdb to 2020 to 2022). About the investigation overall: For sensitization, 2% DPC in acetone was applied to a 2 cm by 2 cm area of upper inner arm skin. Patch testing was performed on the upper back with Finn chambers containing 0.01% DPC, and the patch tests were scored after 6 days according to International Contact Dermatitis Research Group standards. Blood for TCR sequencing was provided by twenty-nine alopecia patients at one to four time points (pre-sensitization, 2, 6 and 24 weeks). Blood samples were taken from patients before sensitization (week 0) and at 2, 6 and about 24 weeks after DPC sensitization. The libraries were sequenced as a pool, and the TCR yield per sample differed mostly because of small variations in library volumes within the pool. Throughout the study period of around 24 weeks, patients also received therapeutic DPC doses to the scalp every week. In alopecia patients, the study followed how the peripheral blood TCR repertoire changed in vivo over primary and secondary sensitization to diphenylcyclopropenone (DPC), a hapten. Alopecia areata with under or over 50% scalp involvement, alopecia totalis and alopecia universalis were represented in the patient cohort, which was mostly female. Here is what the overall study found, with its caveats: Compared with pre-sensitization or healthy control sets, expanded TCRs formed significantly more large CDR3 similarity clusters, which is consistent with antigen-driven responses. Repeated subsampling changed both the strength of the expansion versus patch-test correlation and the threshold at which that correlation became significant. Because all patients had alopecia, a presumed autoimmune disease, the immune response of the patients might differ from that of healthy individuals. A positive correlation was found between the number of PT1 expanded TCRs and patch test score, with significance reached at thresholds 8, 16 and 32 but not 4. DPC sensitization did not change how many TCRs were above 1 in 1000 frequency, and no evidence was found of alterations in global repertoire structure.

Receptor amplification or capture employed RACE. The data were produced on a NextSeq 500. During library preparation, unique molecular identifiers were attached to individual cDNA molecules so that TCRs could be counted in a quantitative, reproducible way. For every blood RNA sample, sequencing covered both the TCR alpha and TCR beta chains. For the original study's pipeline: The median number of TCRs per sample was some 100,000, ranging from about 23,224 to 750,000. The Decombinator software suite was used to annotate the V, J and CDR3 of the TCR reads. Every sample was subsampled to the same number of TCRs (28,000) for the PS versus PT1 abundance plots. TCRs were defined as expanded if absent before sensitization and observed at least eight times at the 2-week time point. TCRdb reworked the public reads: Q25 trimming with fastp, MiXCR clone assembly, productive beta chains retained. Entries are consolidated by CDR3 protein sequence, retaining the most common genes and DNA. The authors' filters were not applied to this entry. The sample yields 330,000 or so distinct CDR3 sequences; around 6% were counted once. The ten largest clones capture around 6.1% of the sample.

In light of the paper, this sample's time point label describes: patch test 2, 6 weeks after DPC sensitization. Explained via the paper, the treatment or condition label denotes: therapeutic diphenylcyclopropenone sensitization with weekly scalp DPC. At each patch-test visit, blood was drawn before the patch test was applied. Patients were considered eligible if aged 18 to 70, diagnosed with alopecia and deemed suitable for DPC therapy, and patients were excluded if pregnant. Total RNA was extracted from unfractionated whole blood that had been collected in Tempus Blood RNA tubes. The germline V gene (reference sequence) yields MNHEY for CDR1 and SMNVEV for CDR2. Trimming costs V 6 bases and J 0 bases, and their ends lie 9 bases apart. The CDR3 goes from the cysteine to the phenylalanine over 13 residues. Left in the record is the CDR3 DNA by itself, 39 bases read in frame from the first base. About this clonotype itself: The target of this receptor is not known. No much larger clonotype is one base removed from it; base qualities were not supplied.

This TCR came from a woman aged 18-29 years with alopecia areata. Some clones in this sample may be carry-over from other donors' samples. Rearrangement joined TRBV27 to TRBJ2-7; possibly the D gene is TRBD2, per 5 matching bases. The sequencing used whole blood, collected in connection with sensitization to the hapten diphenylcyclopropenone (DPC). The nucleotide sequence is TGTGCCAGCAGAAGAGAGGGCTCCTACGAGCAGTACTTC. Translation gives CASRREGSYEQYF.